These T cell receptor beta chains were read from a single sample in a study of early stage breast cancer tumors. The table came from immunoSEQ multiplex PCR; TCRdb's copy has only in-frame clones and leaves some out. The table includes about 53,000 clones, about nine tenths detected once. Sequenced input: blood. These receptors were collected from a person aged 65 to 85 with breast cancer. Each CDR3 is given with its conserved first and last residue. D genes are given only for firm matches. Clone size is not always given. Where it is, it says once, few, many or a class for expanded clones.

d_call: -; j_call: TRBJ1-1; clone_size: -; v_call: TRBV19; cdr3_aa: CASSTGLKTEAFF; cdr3_nt: TGTGCCAGTAGTACAGGGCTTAAGACTGAAGCTTTCTTT
d_call: -; j_call: TRBJ1-6; clone_size: -; v_call: TRBV27; cdr3_aa: CASSLGVPNSPLHF; cdr3_nt: TGTGCCAGCAGCCTAGGGGTCCCTAATTCACCCCTCCACTTT
d_call: -; j_call: TRBJ1-6; clone_size: -; v_call: TRBV28; cdr3_aa: CASSLGQGFSSPLHF; cdr3_nt: TGTGCCAGCAGTTTGGGCCAGGGTTTTAGTTCACCCCTCCACTTT
d_call: TRBD2; j_call: TRBJ2-1; clone_size: once; v_call: TRBV5-1; cdr3_aa: CASLPSGISDEQFF; cdr3_nt: TGCGCCAGTCTCCCTAGCGGTATTTCGGATGAGCAGTTCTTC
d_call: -; j_call: TRBJ2-7; clone_size: once; v_call: TRBV21-1; cdr3_aa: CASSEPGLALSSYEQYF; cdr3_nt: TGTGCCAGCAGCGAACCGGGACTAGCGCTTAGCTCCTACGAGCAGTACTTC
d_call: TRBD2; j_call: TRBJ2-7; clone_size: once; v_call: TRBV7-2; cdr3_aa: CASSLVTLAIPYEQYF; cdr3_nt: TGTGCCAGCAGCTTAGTGACACTAGCGATCCCCTACGAGCAGTACTTC
d_call: TRBD2; j_call: TRBJ2-1; clone_size: -; v_call: TRBV7-9; cdr3_aa: CASSLVNGRGLNEQFF; cdr3_nt: TGTGCCAGCAGCTTAGTAAACGGGAGGGGACTTAATGAGCAGTTCTTC
d_call: -; j_call: TRBJ2-4; clone_size: -; v_call: TRBV5-4; cdr3_aa: CASSLALDLAKNIQYF; cdr3_nt: TGTGCCAGCAGCTTGGCCCTGGACTTAGCCAAAAACATTCAGTACTTC
d_call: -; j_call: TRBJ2-1; clone_size: once; v_call: TRBV18; cdr3_aa: CASSRDSNEQFF; cdr3_nt: TGTGCCAGCTCCCGCGACAGCAATGAGCAGTTCTTC
d_call: -; j_call: TRBJ2-3; clone_size: few; v_call: TRBV4-3; cdr3_aa: CASSLQNGDTQYF; cdr3_nt: TGCGCCAGCAGCCTCCAAAACGGAGATACGCAGTATTTT
d_call: TRBD1; j_call: TRBJ2-7; clone_size: -; v_call: TRBV5-1; cdr3_aa: CASSLGDRGEQYF; cdr3_nt: TGCGCCAGCAGCTTGGGTGACAGGGGCGAGCAGTACTTC
d_call: -; j_call: TRBJ2-3; clone_size: once; v_call: TRBV9; cdr3_aa: CASGAGRPPTDTQYF; cdr3_nt: TGTGCCAGCGGGGCGGGACGTCCCCCCACAGATACGCAGTATTTT
d_call: -; j_call: TRBJ2-7; clone_size: -; v_call: TRBV9; cdr3_aa: CASSVAGAHYEQYF; cdr3_nt: TGTGCCAGCAGCGTAGCAGGGGCGCACTACGAGCAGTACTTC
d_call: -; j_call: TRBJ1-1; clone_size: -; v_call: TRBV7-9; cdr3_aa: CASSLNRGKAFF; cdr3_nt: TGTGCCAGCAGCTTAAATCGCGGGAAAGCTTTCTTT
d_call: -; j_call: TRBJ2-3; clone_size: -; v_call: TRBV10-3; cdr3_aa: CAISGVGGTGDTQYF; cdr3_nt: TGTGCCATCAGTGGCGTTGGGGGGACGGGGGATACGCAGTATTTT
d_call: -; j_call: TRBJ2-3; clone_size: -; v_call: TRBV7-2; cdr3_aa: CASSLSAVRTDTQYF; cdr3_nt: TGTGCCAGCAGCTTAAGTGCGGTTCGCACAGATACGCAGTATTTT
d_call: TRBD1; j_call: TRBJ1-1; clone_size: -; v_call: TRBV2; cdr3_aa: CASSSGTGVLFF; cdr3_nt: TGTGCCAGCAGTTCCGGGACAGGGGTTCTTTTCTTT
d_call: TRBD2; j_call: TRBJ2-3; clone_size: -; v_call: TRBV7-2; cdr3_aa: CASSLALAGTTDTQYF; cdr3_nt: TGTGCCAGCAGCTTGGCACTAGCGGGGACCACAGATACGCAGTATTTT
d_call: TRBD1; j_call: TRBJ1-2; clone_size: few; v_call: TRBV7-8; cdr3_aa: CASSPWTGPNYGYTF; cdr3_nt: TGTGCCAGCAGCCCCTGGACAGGGCCTAACTATGGCTACACCTTC
d_call: TRBD2; j_call: TRBJ2-1; clone_size: -; v_call: TRBV18; cdr3_aa: CASYTSGSNEQFF; cdr3_nt: TGTGCCAGCTACACTAGCGGGAGCAATGAGCAGTTCTTC
d_call: -; j_call: TRBJ2-2; clone_size: -; v_call: TRBV18; cdr3_aa: CASSPVGTNTGELFF; cdr3_nt: TGTGCCAGCTCACCAGTCGGGACGAACACCGGGGAGCTGTTTTTT
d_call: TRBD2; j_call: TRBJ2-3; clone_size: -; v_call: TRBV5-4; cdr3_aa: CASSLELAGGYTDTQYF; cdr3_nt: TGTGCCAGCAGCTTGGAACTAGCGGGGGGATACACAGATACGCAGTATTTT
d_call: TRBD1; j_call: TRBJ1-2; clone_size: -; v_call: TRBV10-3; cdr3_aa: CAISESTGRIYGYTF; cdr3_nt: TGTGCCATCAGTGAGTCGACAGGGAGGATCTATGGCTACACCTTC
d_call: -; j_call: TRBJ1-1; clone_size: -; v_call: TRBV9; cdr3_aa: CASSVVGGNTEAFF; cdr3_nt: TGTGCCAGCAGCGTAGTGGGGGGGAACACTGAAGCTTTCTTT
d_call: -; j_call: TRBJ2-1; clone_size: -; v_call: TRBV6-1; cdr3_aa: CASRVSAGAYNEQFF; cdr3_nt: TGTGCCAGCAGGGTAAGCGCGGGGGCTTACAATGAGCAGTTCTTC
d_call: -; j_call: TRBJ2-3; clone_size: -; v_call: TRBV10-3; cdr3_aa: CAISESRGIQGLSADTQYF; cdr3_nt: TGTGCCATCAGTGAGTCCAGGGGGATACAGGGACTCTCGGCCGATACGCAGTATTTT
d_call: TRBD1; j_call: TRBJ2-5; clone_size: -; v_call: TRBV2; cdr3_aa: CASQRDRGETQYF; cdr3_nt: TGTGCCAGCCAAAGGGACAGAGGGGAGACCCAGTACTTC
d_call: -; j_call: TRBJ2-3; clone_size: -; v_call: TRBV10-1; cdr3_aa: CASSEPETMDTQYF; cdr3_nt: TGCGCCAGCAGTGAGCCGGAGACTATGGATACGCAGTATTTT
d_call: -; j_call: TRBJ2-3; clone_size: -; v_call: TRBV2; cdr3_aa: CASTLRGRGASTDTQYF; cdr3_nt: TGTGCCAGCACCCTTAGGGGGAGGGGGGCCTCCACAGATACGCAGTATTTT
d_call: TRBD1; j_call: TRBJ1-6; clone_size: -; v_call: TRBV28; cdr3_aa: CASSIPRTGHNSPLHF; cdr3_nt: TGTGCCAGCAGTATACCCAGGACAGGGCATAATTCACCCCTCCACTTT
d_call: -; j_call: TRBJ1-5; clone_size: -; v_call: TRBV4-1; cdr3_aa: CASSQDRRDQPQHF; cdr3_nt: TGCGCCAGCAGCCAAGACCGAAGAGATCAGCCCCAGCATTTT
d_call: -; j_call: TRBJ2-7; clone_size: -; v_call: TRBV5-1; cdr3_aa: CASSLTSKSYEQYF; cdr3_nt: TGCGCCAGCAGCTTGACTAGCAAATCCTACGAGCAGTACTTC
d_call: TRBD2; j_call: TRBJ2-7; clone_size: -; v_call: TRBV10-3; cdr3_aa: CAITRTSEGEQYF; cdr3_nt: TGTGCCATCACCCGGACTAGCGAGGGAGAGCAGTACTTC
d_call: -; j_call: TRBJ2-4; clone_size: -; v_call: TRBV7-2; cdr3_aa: CASSYEGNIQYF; cdr3_nt: TGTGCCAGCAGCTACGAGGGAAACATTCAGTACTTC
d_call: TRBD1; j_call: TRBJ2-7; clone_size: -; v_call: TRBV15; cdr3_aa: CATSRGGTGVYEQYF; cdr3_nt: TGTGCCACCAGCAGAGGAGGGACAGGGGTCTACGAGCAGTACTTC
d_call: TRBD1; j_call: TRBJ2-7; clone_size: -; v_call: TRBV19; cdr3_aa: CASSNQGARHEQYF; cdr3_nt: TGTGCCAGTAGTAATCAGGGGGCGCGGCACGAGCAGTACTTC
d_call: -; j_call: TRBJ1-5; clone_size: -; v_call: TRBV4-3; cdr3_aa: CASSPVGGINQPQHF; cdr3_nt: TGCGCCAGCAGCCCCGTGGGGGGGATCAATCAGCCCCAGCATTTT
d_call: TRBD2; j_call: TRBJ2-1; clone_size: -; v_call: TRBV6-1; cdr3_aa: CASSETPSGTNEQFF; cdr3_nt: TGTGCCAGCAGTGAAACGCCTAGCGGGACCAATGAGCAGTTCTTC
d_call: -; j_call: TRBJ2-3; clone_size: -; v_call: TRBV7-2; cdr3_aa: CASSLGVSSTDTQYF; cdr3_nt: TGTGCCAGCAGCTTAGGAGTTTCTAGCACAGATACGCAGTATTTT
d_call: -; j_call: TRBJ2-3; clone_size: -; v_call: TRBV30; cdr3_aa: CAWSGSFSPDTQYF; cdr3_nt: TGTGCCTGGAGTGGTAGTTTCTCCCCAGATACGCAGTATTTT
d_call: TRBD2; j_call: TRBJ2-1; clone_size: -; v_call: TRBV29-1; cdr3_aa: CSVASPGGNEQFF; cdr3_nt: TGCAGCGTTGCTAGCCCGGGGGGCAATGAGCAGTTCTTC
d_call: -; j_call: TRBJ2-5; clone_size: -; v_call: TRBV9; cdr3_aa: CASSGSERGGHQETQYF; cdr3_nt: TGTGCCAGCAGCGGTTCAGAAAGGGGGGGCCACCAAGAGACCCAGTACTTC
d_call: -; j_call: TRBJ1-2; clone_size: -; v_call: TRBV27; cdr3_aa: CASRTDLLGRRYGYTF; cdr3_nt: TGTGCCAGCCGTACCGATCTGTTGGGGCGCCGCTATGGCTACACCTTC
d_call: -; j_call: TRBJ2-2; clone_size: once; v_call: TRBV11-2; cdr3_aa: CASSWSRGTGELFF; cdr3_nt: TGTGCCAGCAGCTGGTCCCGAGGCACCGGGGAGCTGTTTTTT
d_call: -; j_call: TRBJ1-5; clone_size: -; v_call: TRBV6-1; cdr3_aa: CASSDRFVAGGNQPQHF; cdr3_nt: TGTGCCAGCAGTGACCGGTTCGTGGCAGGGGGCAATCAGCCCCAGCATTTT
d_call: -; j_call: TRBJ2-7; clone_size: few; v_call: TRBV9; cdr3_aa: CASSEGDGSYEQYF; cdr3_nt: TGTGCCAGCAGCGAGGGGGACGGATCGTACGAGCAGTACTTC
d_call: TRBD2; j_call: TRBJ2-5; clone_size: -; v_call: TRBV5-4; cdr3_aa: CASSLAETSGGFVTQYF; cdr3_nt: TGTGCCAGCAGCTTGGCCGAGACTAGCGGGGGATTCGTGACCCAGTACTTC
d_call: -; j_call: TRBJ1-1; clone_size: -; v_call: TRBV5-5; cdr3_aa: CASGQWGGDELAFF; cdr3_nt: TGTGCCAGCGGACAATGGGGTGGGGATGAGTTGGCTTTCTTT
d_call: -; j_call: TRBJ2-3; clone_size: -; v_call: TRBV11-2; cdr3_aa: CASSTWTSTDTQYF; cdr3_nt: TGTGCCAGCAGCACCTGGACTAGCACAGATACGCAGTATTTT
d_call: -; j_call: TRBJ2-5; clone_size: -; v_call: TRBV4-2; cdr3_aa: CASSLTGTEETQYF; cdr3_nt: TGTGCCAGCAGCCTTACCGGGACTGAAGAGACCCAGTACTTC
d_call: TRBD1; j_call: TRBJ1-4; clone_size: -; v_call: TRBV5-4; cdr3_aa: CASSVKQGKDEKLFF; cdr3_nt: TGTGCCAGCAGCGTAAAACAGGGGAAGGATGAAAAACTGTTTTTT
d_call: TRBD1; j_call: TRBJ2-5; clone_size: -; v_call: TRBV4-2; cdr3_aa: CASSQLGQQETQYF; cdr3_nt: TGTGCCAGCAGCCAACTGGGACAGCAAGAGACCCAGTACTTC
d_call: -; j_call: TRBJ2-6; clone_size: once; v_call: TRBV7-2; cdr3_aa: CASSQVQNSGANVLTF; cdr3_nt: TGTGCCAGCAGCCAAGTCCAGAACTCTGGGGCCAACGTCCTGACTTTC
d_call: -; j_call: TRBJ2-5; clone_size: once; v_call: TRBV27; cdr3_aa: CASSSHGYYSRETQYF; cdr3_nt: TGTGCCAGCAGTTCCCATGGGTACTACTCCCGGGAGACCCAGTACTTC
d_call: TRBD1; j_call: TRBJ2-5; clone_size: -; v_call: TRBV5-1; cdr3_aa: CASSFGGQGAETQYF; cdr3_nt: TGCGCCAGCAGCTTCGGGGGACAGGGTGCGGAGACCCAGTACTTC
d_call: TRBD2; j_call: TRBJ2-3; clone_size: -; v_call: TRBV4-2; cdr3_aa: CASSQAGTSGVSTDTQYF; cdr3_nt: TGTGCCAGCAGCCAGGCCGGGACTAGCGGGGTTAGCACAGATACGCAGTATTTT
d_call: -; j_call: TRBJ2-2; clone_size: -; v_call: TRBV30; cdr3_aa: CAWRDDTYTGELFF; cdr3_nt: TGTGCCTGGAGAGACGACACATACACCGGGGAGCTGTTTTTT
d_call: -; j_call: TRBJ1-5; clone_size: -; v_call: TRBV27; cdr3_aa: CASSLYFGGNQPQHF; cdr3_nt: TGTGCCAGCAGTTTATACTTCGGAGGCAATCAGCCCCAGCATTTT
d_call: -; j_call: TRBJ1-3; clone_size: few; v_call: TRBV5-1; cdr3_aa: CASSPDPGHSSGNTIYF; cdr3_nt: TGCGCCAGCAGCCCCGATCCAGGACATTCCTCTGGAAACACCATATATTTT
d_call: -; j_call: TRBJ1-6; clone_size: -; v_call: TRBV19; cdr3_aa: CASSRGEGISPLHF; cdr3_nt: TGTGCCAGTAGTAGGGGAGAGGGCATTTCACCCCTCCACTTT